The clone carrying this T cell receptor beta chain was seen once. The antigen remains unidentified. Germline CDR1 is SGHVS and CDR2 is FQNEAQ. CDR3 size: 11 residues. The V and J ends lost 4 bases and 3 bases respectively, with 3 bases between them. The data derive from a study of cytomegalovirus exposure and HLA in healthy donors. General study points: More clonal expansion characterized HLA-associated TCR beta chains than equally common others in a later analysis.

The primer mix had 60 Vbeta and 13 Jbeta primers. Data came from immunoSEQ multiplex PCR; TCRdb stores just in-frame clones and leaves some out. The sample has more than 110,000 clones, 70% seen once. The clonotype originates from a woman aged 25 to 39 in good health and CMV-seronegative. The material sequenced was PBMCs. The genes are TRBV7-8 and TRBJ2-5; no clear D gene. The chain's CDR3 is CASSSEETQYF. CDR3 bases: TGTGCCAGCAGCTCCGAAGAGACCCAGTACTTC.